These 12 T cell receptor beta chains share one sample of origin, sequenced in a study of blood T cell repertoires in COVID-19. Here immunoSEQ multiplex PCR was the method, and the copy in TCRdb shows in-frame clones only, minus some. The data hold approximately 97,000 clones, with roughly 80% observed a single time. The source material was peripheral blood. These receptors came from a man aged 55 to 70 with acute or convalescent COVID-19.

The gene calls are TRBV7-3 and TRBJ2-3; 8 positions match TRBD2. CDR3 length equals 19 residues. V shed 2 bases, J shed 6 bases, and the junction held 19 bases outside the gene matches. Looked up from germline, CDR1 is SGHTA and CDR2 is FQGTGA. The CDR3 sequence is CASSLYVRGTSGGSDTQYF. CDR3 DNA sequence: TGTGCCAGCAGCTTATATGTCCGGGGTACTAGCGGCGGTAGCGATACGCAGTATTTT. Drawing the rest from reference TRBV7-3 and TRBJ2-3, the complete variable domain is GAGVSQTPSNKVTEKGKYVELRCDPISGHTALYWYRQSLGQGPEFLIYFQGTGAADDSGLPNDRFFAVRPEGSVSTLKIQRTERGDSAVYLCASSLYVRGTSGGSDTQYFGPGTRLTVL.

Here the CDR3 DNA reads TGTGCCAGCAGCGATCGGACAGGGTCGAGCACTGAAGCTTTCTTT. The encoded protein is CASSDRTGSSTEAFF. The chain carries TRBV3-1 (or the pseudogene TRBV3-2) and TRBJ1-1; TRBD1 matches at 8 bases. V shed 5 bases, J shed 4 bases, and the junction held 9 bases outside the gene matches. Germline CDR1 LGHDT, CDR2 YNNKEL (reference sequence). The CDR3 has 15 amino acids.

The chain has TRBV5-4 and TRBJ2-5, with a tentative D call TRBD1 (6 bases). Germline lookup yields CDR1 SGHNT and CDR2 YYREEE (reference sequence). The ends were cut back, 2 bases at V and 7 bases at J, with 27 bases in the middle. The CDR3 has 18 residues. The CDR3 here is CASSLLRGRGYEFGTQYF. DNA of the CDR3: TGTGCCAGCAGCTTATTAAGGGGGAGAGGATACGAGTTTGGGACCCAGTACTTC. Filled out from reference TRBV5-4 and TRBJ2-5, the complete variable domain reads ETGVTQSPTHLIKTRGQQVTLRCSSQSGHNTVSWYQQALGQGPQFIFQYYREEENGRGNFPPRFSGLQFPNYSSELNVNALELDDSALYLCASSLLRGRGYEFGTQYFGPGTRLLVL.

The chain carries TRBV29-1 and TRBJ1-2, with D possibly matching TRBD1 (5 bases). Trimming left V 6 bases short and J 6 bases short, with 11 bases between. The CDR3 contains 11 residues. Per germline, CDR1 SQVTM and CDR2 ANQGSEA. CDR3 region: CSVGAMDGYTF. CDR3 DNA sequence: TGCAGCGTAGGGGCCATGGATGGCTACACCTTC.

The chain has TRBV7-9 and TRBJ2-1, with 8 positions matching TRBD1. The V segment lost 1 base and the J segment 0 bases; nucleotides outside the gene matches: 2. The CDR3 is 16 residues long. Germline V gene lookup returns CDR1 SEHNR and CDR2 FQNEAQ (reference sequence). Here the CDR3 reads CASSLGTGFSYNEQFF. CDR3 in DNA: TGTGCCAGCAGCTTAGGGACAGGGTTCTCCTACAATGAGCAGTTCTTC.

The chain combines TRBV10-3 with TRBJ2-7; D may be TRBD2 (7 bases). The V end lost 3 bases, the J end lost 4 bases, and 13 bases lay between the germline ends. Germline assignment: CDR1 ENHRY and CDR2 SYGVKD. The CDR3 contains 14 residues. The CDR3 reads CAISEGGGRYEQYF. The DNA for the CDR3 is TGTGCCATCAGTGAAGGGGGGGGCCGATACGAGCAGTACTTC.

The CDR3 is CASSIIGGGVSNQPQHF. Here the CDR3 DNA reads TGTGCCAGTAGTATAATCGGAGGGGGCGTCAGCAATCAGCCCCAGCATTTT. This chain connects TRBV19 to TRBJ1-5, with 7 bases aligning to TRBD1. The CDR3 contains 17 residues. The J segment lost 1 base and the V segment lost 2 bases, leaving 8 bases of the junction unmatched. Germline-derived CDR1 and CDR2 are LNHDA and SQIVND (reference sequence). The whole variable domain, remainder taken from reference TRBV19 and TRBJ1-5, is DGGITQSPKYLFRKEGQNVTLSCEQNLNHDAMYWYRQDPGQGLRLIYYSQIVNDFQKGDIAEGYSVSREKKESFPLTVTSAQKNPTAFYLCASSIIGGGVSNQPQHFGDGTRLSIL.

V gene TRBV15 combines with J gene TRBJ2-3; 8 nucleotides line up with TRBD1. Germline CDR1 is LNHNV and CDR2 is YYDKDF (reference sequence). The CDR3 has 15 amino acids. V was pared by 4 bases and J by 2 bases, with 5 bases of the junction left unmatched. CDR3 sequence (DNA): TGTGCCACCAGCACCCGACAGGGGTACACAGATACGCAGTATTTT. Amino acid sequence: CATSTRQGYTDTQYF.

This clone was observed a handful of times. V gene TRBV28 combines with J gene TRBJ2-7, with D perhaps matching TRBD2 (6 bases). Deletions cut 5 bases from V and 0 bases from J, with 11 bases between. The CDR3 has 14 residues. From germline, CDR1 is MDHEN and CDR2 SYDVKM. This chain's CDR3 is CASSDELASYEQYF. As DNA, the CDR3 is TGTGCCAGCAGTGACGAACTAGCCTCCTACGAGCAGTACTTC.

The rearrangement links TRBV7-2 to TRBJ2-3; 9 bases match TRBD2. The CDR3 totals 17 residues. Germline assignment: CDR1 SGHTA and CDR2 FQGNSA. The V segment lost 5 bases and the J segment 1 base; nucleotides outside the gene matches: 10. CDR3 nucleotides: TGTGCCAGCAGCGGTCCGGGACTAGCTGGCGGCACAGATACGCAGTATTTT. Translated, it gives CASSGPGLAGGTDTQYF.

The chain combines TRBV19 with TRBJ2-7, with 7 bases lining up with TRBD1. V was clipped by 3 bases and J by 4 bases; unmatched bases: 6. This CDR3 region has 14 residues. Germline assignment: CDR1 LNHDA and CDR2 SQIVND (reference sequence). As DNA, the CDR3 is TGTGCCAGTAGTATCCTAGGGGGCTTTTACGAGCAGTACTTC. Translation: CASSILGGFYEQYF.

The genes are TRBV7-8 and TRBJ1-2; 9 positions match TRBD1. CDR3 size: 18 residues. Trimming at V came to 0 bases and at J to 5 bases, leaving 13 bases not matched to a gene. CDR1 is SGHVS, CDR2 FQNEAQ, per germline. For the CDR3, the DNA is TGTGCCAGCAGCTTAGCGGTGGGACAGGGTGATCGGGGTTATGGCTACACCTTC. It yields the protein CASSLAVGQGDRGYGYTF. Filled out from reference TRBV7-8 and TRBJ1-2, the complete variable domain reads GAGVSQSPRYKVAKRGQDVALRCDPISGHVSLFWYQQALGQGPEFLTYFQNEAQLDKSGLPSDRFFAERPEGSVSTLKIQRTQQEDSAVYLCASSLAVGQGDRGYGYTFGSGTRLTVV.